The 8 T cell receptor beta chains in this list originate from one sample, sequenced in a study of response to subunit inactivated influenza vaccine. TCRdb re-derived calls from the RT-PCR reads in MiXCR, one entry per CDR3 protein. The sample shows 300,000 to 350,000 distinct CDR3 sequences, about a fifth of them seen only once. Source: PBMCs from blood, taken about 20 months after vaccination. These receptors all stem from a man between 50 and 70 years old who received an inactivated influenza vaccine.

This clonotype has a handful of counts. The chain links TRBV6-2 or TRBV6-3 to TRBJ2-1, with 10 bases aligning to TRBD2. V was pared by 7 bases and J by 2 bases, with 2 bases of the junction left unmatched. The CDR3 has 14 residues. The germline V gene encodes CDR1 MNHEY and CDR2 SVGEGT. Here the CDR3 reads CASTLAGAYNEQFF. CDR3 in DNA: TGTGCCAGCACCCTAGCGGGGGCCTACAATGAGCAGTTCTTC.

This clonotype has just a few counts. This chain joins TRBV25-1 and TRBJ1-1; weak D call: TRBD1 (6 bases). Trimming took 8 bases from V and 0 from J, leaving 16 bases between them. The CDR3 has 15 amino acids. CDR1 and CDR2 from the germline V gene are MGHDK and SYGVNS. The CDR3 DNA follows: TGTGCCAGCCATCCTCGGGGGCCCCTGAACACTGAAGCTTTCTTT. Translating gives CASHPRGPLNTEAFF.

As concerns this clonotype: Compared with germline, one end of the junction differs, possibly owing to a read error. The CDR3 reads CASTQLAGDQETQYF. Here the CDR3 DNA reads TGTGCCAGCACCCAACTAGCGGGGGACCAAGAGACCCAGTACTTC. V usage is TRBV3-1 and J usage is TRBJ2-5; TRBD2 matches 11 bases. The CDR3 sequence is 15 residues long. The V gene's germline CDR1 is LGHDT and CDR2 YNNKEL (reference sequence).

This clonotype appeared a few times. The V and J genes are TRBV7-2 and TRBJ1-5, with D possibly matching TRBD1 (5 bases). Trimming took 3 bases from V and 0 from J, leaving 9 bases between them. CDR1 and CDR2 from the germline V gene are SGHTA and FQGNSA. The CDR3 runs to 15 residues. In DNA, the CDR3 is TGTGCCAGCAGCTTGGGACGAACTAGCAATCAGCCCCAGCATTTT. Amino acids: CASSLGRTSNQPQHF.

This clonotype was recorded a few times. The chain employs TRBV9 and TRBJ2-1, with D tentatively TRBD1 (6 bases). Per germline, CDR1 SGDLS and CDR2 YYNGEE. This CDR3 comprises 15 residues. Trimming took 4 bases from V and 4 from J, leaving 15 bases between them. The CDR3 region has the DNA TGTGCCAGCAGCACACGGGACAAGGCATACAATGAGCAGTTCTTC. Residues: CASSTRDKAYNEQFF.

The V call is TRBV11-2, the J call TRBJ2-2; perhaps TRBD2 as D (5 bases). The CDR3 sequence is 16 residues long. Germline V gene lookup returns CDR1 SGHAT and CDR2 FQNNGV. The ends were cut back, 0 bases at V and 0 bases at J, with 8 bases in the middle. Here the CDR3 reads CASSLDPRANTGELFF. CDR3 nucleotides: TGTGCCAGCAGCTTAGATCCGAGGGCGAACACCGGGGAGCTGTTTTTT.

The rearrangement uses TRBV7-2 and TRBJ2-1, with D tentatively TRBD1 (5 bases). The CDR3 sequence is 15 residues long. Germline assignment: CDR1 SGHTA and CDR2 FQGNSA. V was pared by 3 bases and J by 0 bases, with 9 bases between. Here the CDR3 DNA reads TGTGCCAGCAGCTTCAGGGTGGGCTCCTACAATGAGCAGTTCTTC. It specifies CASSFRVGSYNEQFF.

V usage is TRBV9 and J usage is TRBJ1-3; TRBD1 matches 7 bases. With V trimmed by 3 bases and J by 4 bases, 4 bases remained unmatched. Germline V gene sequence: CDR1 SGDLS, CDR2 YYNGEE. The CDR3 has 14 residues. The chain's CDR3 is CASSDGTVGNTIYF. The CDR3, as DNA: TGTGCCAGCAGCGACGGGACAGTCGGAAACACCATATATTTT.